This T cell receptor (beta chain) was recorded in a study of lymphopenia after photon versus proton radiotherapy. The germline V gene has CDR1 MNHNY and CDR2 SVGAGI (reference sequence). The J segment lost 7 bases and the V segment lost 6 bases, leaving 6 bases of the junction unmatched. CDR3 size: 13 residues. Data came from immunoSEQ multiplex PCR; TCRdb stores just in-frame clones and leaves some out. The repertoire holds about 45,000 clones, with roughly 85% as singletons. The chain uses TRBV6-6 and TRBJ1-2; the match to TRBD1 covers 9 bases. This receptor was taken from a man aged 35-49 years with gastric cancer. The sample here was peripheral blood, taken from a patient treated with photon-based radiotherapy. As DNA, the CDR3 is TGTGCCAGCAGCCGGGACAGGGTCCTTGGCTACACCTTC. Encoded protein: CASSRDRVLGYTF.